A single sample gave rise to the 27 T cell receptor beta chains below, sequenced in a study of early T cells in non-severe SARS-CoV-2 infection. MiXCR, run by TCRdb on the 5' RACE reads, gives a single entry per CDR3 protein. The table shows some 71,000 distinct CDR3 sequences, with over 8% occurring only once. Sequencing was performed on whole blood, taken at baseline. These receptors originate from an adult who was a healthcare worker with PCR-confirmed SARS-CoV-2 infection or an uninfected control (not recorded which).

CDR3 DNA: TGTGCCAGCAGTTACCCGACTAGCGGGGCCACAGATACGCAGTATTTT. Protein product: CASSYPTSGATDTQYF. The V call is TRBV6-6, the J call TRBJ2-3; 11 bases line up with TRBD2. The CDR3 sequence is 16 residues long. CDR1 and CDR2 from the germline V gene are MNHNY and SVGAGI (reference sequence). With 2 bases clipped from V and 2 bases from J, the junction kept 3 bases outside the gene matches.

This clonotype was recorded many times. The J gene is TRBJ2-7, the V gene TRBV2; D is perhaps TRBD2 (5 bases). This CDR3 has 13 amino acids. Trimming removed 8 bases from V and 0 bases from J, with 11 bases in between. Germline V gives CDR1 SNHLY, CDR2 FYNNEI. CDR3 loop: CASRAESSYEQYF. Here the CDR3 DNA reads TGTGCCAGCCGAGCGGAAAGCTCCTACGAGCAGTACTTC.

The chain uses TRBV19 and TRBJ2-1, with D perhaps given as TRBD1 or TRBD2 (5 bases each). CDR3 length equals 12 residues. Germline CDR1 reads LNHDA; CDR2 reads SQIVND (reference sequence). V lost 5 bases and J lost 10, with 12 bases in between. CDR3 sequence: CASSPQGPEQFF. In DNA form, the CDR3 reads TGTGCCAGTAGTCCCCAGGGACCAGAGCAGTTCTTC.

The CDR3 coding sequence is TGTGCCAGCAGCACGGGGGGGATAAACACTGAAGCTTTCTTT. Translated: CASSTGGINTEAFF. The chain joins TRBV7-2 to TRBJ1-1; possibly TRBD1 for D (5 bases). V was shortened by 5 bases and J by 2 bases, with 12 bases between the two germline ends. CDR3 length equals 14 residues. Germline V gene sequence: CDR1 SGHTA, CDR2 FQGNSA.

This clonotype has at least ten counts. V gene TRBV28 combines with J gene TRBJ1-4; no firm D call. The CDR3 contains 14 residues. Germline loops: CDR1 MDHEN, CDR2 SYDVKM. Trimming removed 5 bases from V and 0 bases from J, with 7 bases in between. CDR3 loop: CASSRHATNEKLFF. CDR3 coding DNA: TGTGCCAGCAGTCGACATGCAACTAATGAAAAACTGTTTTTT.

This clonotype has a count of ten or more. The chain couples TRBV5-1 to TRBJ1-5; TRBD1 might be the D (5 bases). This CDR3 has 15 amino acids. Trimming removed 0 bases from V and 0 bases from J, with 7 bases in between. CDR1 is SGHRS, CDR2 YFSETQ, per germline. The CDR3 sequence: CASSLGQGSNQPQHF. CDR3 in DNA: TGCGCCAGCAGCTTGGGCCAGGGTAGCAATCAGCCCCAGCATTTT.

This clonotype is labeled medium-sized (0.01 to 0.1%). The chain links TRBV29-1 to TRBJ1-1, with 9 nucleotides matching TRBD1. Germline CDR1 is SQVTM and CDR2 is ANQGSEA. J lost 1 base, V lost 4 bases, and 4 bases had no gene match. CDR3 length: 14 amino acids. CDR3: CSVAADRGNTEAFF. The CDR3 nucleotides are TGCAGCGTTGCCGCGGACAGGGGGAACACTGAAGCTTTCTTT. The whole variable domain, filled in from reference TRBV29-1 and TRBJ1-1, reads SAVISQKPSRDICQRGTSLTIQCQVDSQVTMMFWYRQQPGQSLTLIATANQGSEATYESGFVIDKFPISRPNLTFSTLTVSNMSPEDSSIYLCSVAADRGNTEAFFGQGTRLTVV.

About this clonotype itself: One base away lies a much larger clone, so this may be a sequencing read error. This chain joins TRBV11-2 and TRBJ2-4, with 8 bases fitting TRBD2. Trimming removed 4 bases from V and 9 bases from J; junction bases left unmatched: 8. Germline V CDR1 and CDR2: SGHAT, FQNNGV. The CDR3 spans 14 residues. CDR3 sequence (DNA): TGTGCCAGCAGCTCCCTATCGGGAGGGGGCATTCAGTACTTC. Translated: CASSSLSGGGIQYF.

The rearrangement uses TRBV6-1 and TRBJ2-1; no clear D gene. In germline, CDR1 is MNHNS, CDR2 SASEGT. The CDR3 loop spans 15 amino acids. With 3 bases removed from V and 0 bases from J, the gap between germline ends came to 9 bases. As DNA, the CDR3 is TGTGCCAGCAGTGAGGGGTCCCTCTCCTACAATGAGCAGTTCTTC. Its translation is CASSEGSLSYNEQFF.

The V and J genes are TRBV6-2 or TRBV6-3 and TRBJ1-5; D ambiguous. V dropped 0 bases and J dropped 11 bases, with 14 bases sitting between them. Germline values: CDR1 MNHEY, CDR2 SVGEGT. There are 14 residues in the CDR3. CDR3 residues: CASSYSGASLAQHF. CDR3 coding DNA: TGTGCCAGCAGTTACTCGGGTGCGTCCCTGGCCCAGCATTTT.

This clonotype was observed a handful of times. This chain connects TRBV5-5 to TRBJ1-5, with 7 bases lining up with TRBD1. Germline loops: CDR1 SGHKS, CDR2 YYEKEE (reference sequence). This CDR3 comprises 15 residues. Germline trimming cut 4 bases from V and 0 bases from J; bases unmatched to any gene: 4. This chain's CDR3 is CASSAQGYSNQPQHF. For the CDR3, the DNA is TGTGCCAGCAGCGCACAGGGGTATAGCAATCAGCCCCAGCATTTT. Full variable domain (missing parts from reference TRBV5-5 and TRBJ1-5): DAGVTQSPTHLIKTRGQQVTLRCSPISGHKSVSWYQQVLGQGPQFIFQYYEKEERGRGNFPDRFSARQFPNYSSELNVNALLLGDSALYLCASSAQGYSNQPQHFGDGTRLSIL.

At least ten counts were recorded for this clonotype. The rearrangement uses TRBV28 and TRBJ1-1; D is ambiguous. V was shortened by 7 bases and J by 1 base, with 19 bases between the two germline ends. The CDR3 extends over 16 amino acids. Germline values: CDR1 MDHEN, CDR2 SYDVKM. This CDR3 reads CASTPPRPGKNTEAFF. In DNA form, the CDR3 reads TGTGCCAGCACACCTCCCCGGCCCGGGAAGAACACTGAAGCTTTCTTT.

This clonotype has only a few counts. CDR3 nucleotides: TGTGCCACCACTCGGACTCACCCGGCAGATACGCAGTATTTT. Translated, it gives CATTRTHPADTQYF. This chain links TRBV24-1 with TRBJ2-3; possible D gene TRBD2, 5 bases. The CDR3 has 14 residues. Trimming stripped 8 bases from V and 4 bases from J, with 15 bases between. Germline CDR1 reads KGHDR; CDR2 reads SFDVKD.

This clonotype was found many times. J is TRBJ2-5 and V is TRBV12-3 or TRBV12-4, with 13 bases that match TRBD2. CDR3 length: 16 residues. The J segment lost 5 bases and the V segment lost 7 bases, leaving 10 bases of the junction unmatched. DNA of the CDR3: TGTGCCAGCACCTATGGACTAGCGGGAGTCGTGGAGACCCAGTACTTC. It encodes CASTYGLAGVVETQYF.

This clonotype was observed a handful of times. The rearrangement uses TRBV12-3 or TRBV12-4 and TRBJ1-2; perhaps TRBD1 as D (5 bases). V was clipped by 0 bases and J by 7 bases, with 9 bases between them. The CDR3 contains 13 residues. Here the CDR3 reads CASSLAQVAGYTF. The CDR3 DNA follows: TGTGCCAGCAGTTTAGCACAGGTCGCTGGCTACACCTTC.

This clonotype was counted at least ten times. The J gene is TRBJ1-1, the V gene TRBV27; D possibly corresponds to TRBD1 (6 bases). The CDR3 runs 14 residues. Germline lookup yields CDR1 MNHEY and CDR2 SMNVEV (reference sequence). V shed 8 bases and J shed 1 base, with 14 bases lying between them. The CDR3 DNA follows: TGTGCCAGCCGTAGGGGGGGCAAGAACACTGAAGCTTTCTTT. This codes for CASRRGGKNTEAFF.

This clonotype has at least ten counts. The rearrangement links TRBV6-1 to TRBJ2-7, with 7 bases matching TRBD1. The germline V gene encodes CDR1 MNHNS and CDR2 SASEGT. CDR3 size: 14 residues. The V gene end was trimmed by 6 bases and the J gene end by 0 bases; junction bases not matched to a gene: 5. The CDR3 spells CASRTQGSSYEQYF. As DNA, the CDR3 is TGTGCCAGCAGAACACAGGGGAGCTCCTACGAGCAGTACTTC.

This clonotype was picked up many times. The rearrangement links TRBV18 to TRBJ2-6; no clear D gene. The CDR3 has 17 amino acids. V dropped 5 bases and J dropped 4 bases, with 18 bases sitting between them. Germline CDR1 is KGHSH and CDR2 is LQKENI. The CDR3 spells CASSALDGIRGANVLTF. For the CDR3, the DNA is TGTGCCAGCTCAGCCCTGGACGGCATTAGGGGGGCCAACGTCCTGACTTTC. Full variable domain (remainder filled in from reference TRBV18 and TRBJ2-6): NAGVMQNPRHLVRRRGQEARLRCSPMKGHSHVYWYRQLPEEGLKFMVYLQKENIIDESGMPKERFSAEFPKEGPSILRIQQVVRGDSAAYFCASSALDGIRGANVLTFGAGSRLTVL.

This clonotype was found many times. The chain links TRBV3-1 to TRBJ2-1; D possibly matches TRBD1 or TRBD2 (5 bases each). The CDR3 covers 14 residues. V lost 6 bases and J lost 6, with 15 bases in between. CDR1 is LGHDT, CDR2 YNNKEL, per germline (reference sequence). This chain's CDR3 is CASRGRDLGNEQFF. CDR3 nucleotides: TGTGCCAGCAGAGGCCGGGACCTCGGCAATGAGCAGTTCTTC.

This clonotype was detected ten times or more. This chain uses TRBV5-1 with TRBJ2-7; a weak D match, TRBD1 (5 bases). CDR1 and CDR2 (germline): SGHRS, YFSETQ. This CDR3 is 15 amino acids long. V was trimmed by 4 bases and J by 1 base, leaving 15 bases between them. The CDR3 DNA sequence: TGCGCCAGCAGCACTACAGGCCTCCTATCCTACGAGCAGTACTTC. Protein sequence: CASSTTGLLSYEQYF.

V is TRBV7-2 and J is TRBJ2-7; D is ambiguous. CDR3 length: 14 amino acids. CDR1 is SGHTA, CDR2 FQGNSA, per germline. V was cut by 6 bases and J by 6 bases, with 18 bases left in between. DNA for the CDR3: TGTGCCAGCAGTTTGGGCCCAAGCCTAGGCGAGCAGTACTTC. Protein: CASSLGPSLGEQYF.

The chain combines TRBV10-3 with TRBJ2-3; D may be TRBD2 (6 bases). Trimming shortened V by 3 bases and J by 0 bases, and 13 bases separated the two germline ends. In germline, CDR1 is ENHRY, CDR2 SYGVKD. The CDR3 sequence is 16 residues long. DNA of the CDR3: TGTGCCATCAGTGATGGCGGCGGGATTAGCACAGATACGCAGTATTTT. Amino acids: CAISDGGGISTDTQYF.

In this sample, this clonotype turned up many times. The gene calls are TRBV29-1 and TRBJ2-2; TRBD1 agrees at 9 bases. The CDR3 length is 14 residues. J was trimmed by 5 bases and V by 7 bases; bases with no gene match: 8. Germline values: CDR1 SQVTM, CDR2 ANQGSEA. The CDR3 DNA reads TGCAGCGGCACACAGGGGGCAAATACCGGGGAGCTGTTTTTT. It is translated as CSGTQGANTGELFF.

The rearrangement links TRBV2 to TRBJ1-3; D possibly corresponds to TRBD1 (5 bases). CDR3 length: 14 residues. Germline V gene sequence: CDR1 SNHLY, CDR2 FYNNEI. The V end lost 7 bases, the J end lost 1 base, and 11 bases lay between the germline ends. This CDR3 is CASTVGGSGNTIYF. For the CDR3, the DNA is TGTGCCAGCACCGTGGGGGGATCTGGAAACACCATATATTTT.

Only a few counts were recorded for this clonotype. This chain links TRBV7-2 with TRBJ2-1; 11 bases fit TRBD2. The J segment lost 0 bases and the V segment lost 4 bases, leaving 5 bases of the junction unmatched. There are 17 residues in the CDR3. Germline CDR1 reads SGHTA; CDR2 reads FQGNSA. DNA of the CDR3: TGTGCCAGCAGCTCCCCCGGACTAGCGGGCTCCTACAATGAGCAGTTCTTC. It translates to CASSSPGLAGSYNEQFF.

The chain links TRBV2 to TRBJ2-3; D gene uncertain. Germline-derived CDR1 and CDR2 are SNHLY and FYNNEI. The CDR3 is 15 residues long. The V end lost 6 bases, the J end lost 0 bases, and 13 bases lay between the germline ends. The CDR3 region has the DNA TGTGCCAGCAGGAAGGATGGCACTAGCACAGATACGCAGTATTTT. It is translated as CASRKDGTSTDTQYF.

The V and J genes are TRBV4-3 and TRBJ2-7, with 12 bases aligning to TRBD1. The germline V gene has CDR1 LGHNA and CDR2 YSLEER. The CDR3 totals 15 residues. Losses at the gene ends were 3 bases for V and 6 bases for J; bases not matched to a gene: 6. The CDR3 bases are TGCGCCAGCAGCCACCGGGACAGGGGGCGTTCCGAGCAGTACTTC. It translates to CASSHRDRGRSEQYF.